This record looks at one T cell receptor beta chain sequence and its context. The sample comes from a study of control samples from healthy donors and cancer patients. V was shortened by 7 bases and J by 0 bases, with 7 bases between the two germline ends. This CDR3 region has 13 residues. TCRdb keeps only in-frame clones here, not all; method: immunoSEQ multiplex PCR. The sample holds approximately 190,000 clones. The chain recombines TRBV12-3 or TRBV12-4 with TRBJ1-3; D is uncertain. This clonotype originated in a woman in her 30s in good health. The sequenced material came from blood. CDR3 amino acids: CASNDRSGNTIYF. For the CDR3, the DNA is TGTGCCAGCAATGACCGCTCTGGAAACACCATATATTTT.